The 30 T cell receptor beta chains listed next were all sequenced from one sample in a study of T-cell memory formation after mild COVID-19. One entry per CDR3 protein results from TCRdb running MiXCR on the 5' RACE reads. The sample contains roughly 14,000 distinct CDR3 sequences, over 20% of which appear only once. The sample comprised PBMCs or a T cell subset sorted from them (not recorded which). The receptors derive from a man aged 18-30 years who had mild COVID-19 (a few samples of this study predate the infection). Cell type and time point are not known.

The gene calls are TRBV4-3 and TRBJ2-1; D is possibly TRBD1 (6 bases). V was pared by 3 bases and J by 5 bases, with 11 bases between. Germline-derived CDR1 and CDR2 are LGHNA and YSLEER. The CDR3 covers 14 residues. The CDR3 here is CASSQGAPNNEQFF. For the CDR3, the DNA is TGCGCCAGCAGCCAGGGGGCGCCGAACAATGAGCAGTTCTTC.

This chain uses TRBV11-2 with TRBJ2-1; the match to TRBD2 covers 11 bases. The CDR3 contains 14 residues. Germline CDR1 and CDR2: SGHAT and FQNNGV. Unmatched junction bases numbered 9, after V lost 9 bases and J lost 8 bases. The CDR3 bases are TGTGCCAGTTCGCTAGCGGGGGGCGACTATGAGCAGTTCTTC. It specifies CASSLAGGDYEQFF.

This clonotype was recorded at least ten times. The chain uses TRBV28 and TRBJ1-5; D remains ambiguous. Trimming shortened V by 2 bases and J by 0 bases, and 8 bases separated the two germline ends. Per the germline V gene, CDR1 is MDHEN and CDR2 is SYDVKM. The CDR3 length is 15 residues. In nucleotides, the CDR3 is TGTGCCAGCAGTTTAGGAGCCAATAGCAATCAGCCCCAGCATTTT. Residues: CASSLGANSNQPQHF.

By sample fraction, this clonotype is medium-sized (0.01 to 0.1%). This chain uses TRBV9 with TRBJ2-3; TRBD2 agrees at 15 bases. The CDR3 covers 17 residues. Germline V gene data show CDR1 as SGDLS and CDR2 as YYNGEE. V gave up 4 bases and J gave up 2 bases; unmatched junction bases: 5. The CDR3 nucleotides are TGTGCCAGCAGCCCCGGGACTAGCGGGGGGCCCACAGATACGCAGTATTTT. This encodes CASSPGTSGGPTDTQYF. The whole variable domain, filled in from reference TRBV9 and TRBJ2-3, reads DSGVTQTPKHLITATGQRVTLRCSPRSGDLSVYWYQQSLDQGLQFLIQYYNGEERAKGNILERFSAQQFPDLHSELNLSSLELGDSALYFCASSPGTSGGPTDTQYFGPGTRLTVL.

This chain links TRBV7-2 with TRBJ2-5, with D possibly being TRBD1 (6 bases). The CDR3 sequence is 17 residues long. Germline V gives CDR1 SGHTA, CDR2 FQGNSA. Trimming took off 2 bases at V and 5 bases at J, with 21 bases between the two ends. This CDR3 is CASSLWLISGRGETQYF. The CDR3 DNA follows: TGTGCCAGCAGCTTATGGCTTATAAGCGGAAGGGGGGAGACCCAGTACTTC.

This clonotype occurred many times. CDR3 nucleotides: TGCGCCAGCAGTATTTCGACTAGCGGGGGGGCCACTGAGCAGTTCTTC. This encodes CASSISTSGGATEQFF. This chain joins TRBV5-1 and TRBJ2-1, with 14 bases lining up with TRBD2. V trimming: 5 bases; J trimming: 9 bases; junction bases outside the gene matches: 10. Germline V gives CDR1 SGHRS, CDR2 YFSETQ. This CDR3 comprises 16 residues.

V and J are TRBV12-3 or TRBV12-4 and TRBJ2-7; TRBD2 might be the D (6 bases). Deletions cut 4 bases from V and 7 bases from J, with 14 bases between. This CDR3 is built from 13 residues. CDR3 amino acids: CASSWRGSREQYF. The DNA for the CDR3 is TGTGCCAGCAGTTGGCGGGGAAGTCGGGAGCAGTACTTC.

The V and J genes are TRBV5-4 and TRBJ2-2; D gene uncertain. The CDR3 loop spans 16 amino acids. The germline V gene encodes CDR1 SGHNT and CDR2 YYREEE (reference sequence). V lost 2 bases and J 5 bases, leaving 16 bases between the germline ends. CDR3 amino acids: CASSFGSGDLTGELFF. The CDR3 region has the DNA TGTGCCAGCAGCTTCGGGTCCGGAGACTTGACCGGGGAGCTGTTTTTT.

CDR3 sequence reads: CASSPGQITDTQYF. CDR3 DNA: TGCGCCAGCAGCCCGGGACAGATCACAGATACGCAGTATTTT. This chain uses TRBV5-1 with TRBJ2-3; 7 bases map to TRBD1. This CDR3 region has 14 residues. Germline assignment: CDR1 SGHRS and CDR2 YFSETQ. Germline trimming cut 4 bases from V and 2 bases from J; bases unmatched to any gene: 4.

The chain joins TRBV7-2 to TRBJ2-1, with D possibly TRBD2 on 6 matching bases. The V end lost 4 bases, the J end lost 0 bases, and 19 bases lay between the germline ends. CDR1 and CDR2 from the germline V gene are SGHTA and FQGNSA. CDR3 length equals 18 residues. Here the CDR3 DNA reads TGTGCCAGCAGCTCCTCCATTACTAGCCGGAGCTCCTACAATGAGCAGTTCTTC. It translates to CASSSSITSRSSYNEQFF. Full variable domain (remainder filled in from reference TRBV7-2 and TRBJ2-1): GAGVSQSPSNKVTEKGKDVELRCDPISGHTALYWYRQSLGQGLEFLIYFQGNSAPDKSGLPSDRFSAERTGGSVSTLTIQRTQQEDSAVYLCASSSSITSRSSYNEQFFGPGTRLTVL.

This clonotype was recorded at least ten times. The genes are TRBV28 and TRBJ1-1; 8 bases match TRBD1. The CDR3 consists of 15 residues. Per the germline V gene, CDR1 is MDHEN and CDR2 is SYDVKM. Trimming removed 4 bases from V and 1 base from J; junction bases left unmatched: 5. DNA of the CDR3: TGTGCCAGCAGTTCGCAGGGGGCAGAGAACACTGAAGCTTTCTTT. Protein: CASSSQGAENTEAFF.

V gene TRBV4-2 combines with J gene TRBJ1-1; no reliable D call. The CDR3 runs 15 residues. The germline gives CDR1 LGHNA, CDR2 YNFKEQ. V shed 0 bases and J shed 2 bases, with 10 bases lying between them. The CDR3 spells CASSQDPRVNTEAFF. The CDR3 DNA follows: TGTGCCAGCAGCCAAGATCCCCGGGTAAACACTGAAGCTTTCTTT.

This clonotype was observed many times. The chain carries TRBV27 and TRBJ1-1; D possibly corresponds to TRBD1 (6 bases). Trimming removed 6 bases from V and 4 bases from J, with 12 bases in between. Germline lookup yields CDR1 MNHEY and CDR2 SMNVEV (reference sequence). The length of the CDR3 is 13 residues. CDR3 sequence: CASSENRVTEAFF. The CDR3 DNA reads as TGTGCCAGCAGCGAAAACAGGGTCACTGAAGCTTTCTTT.

This clonotype occurred many times. The chain links TRBV7-8 to TRBJ2-2; tentatively, D is TRBD1 or TRBD2 (5 bases each). Looked up from germline, CDR1 is SGHVS and CDR2 is FQNEAQ. This CDR3 has 14 residues. V lost 3 bases to trimming and J lost 4 bases, with 9 bases between them. As DNA, the CDR3 is TGTGCCAGCAGCTTCCCCGGGGCCACCGGGGAGCTGTTTTTT. It codes for CASSFPGATGELFF.

This chain links TRBV21-1 with TRBJ2-7; the table's D gene call, TRBD1, was not cross checked with the DNA. TRBV21-1 corresponds to a pseudogene. The CDR3 consists of 13 residues. For the CDR3, the DNA is TGTGCCACCTACAGGGTTTGGTCCTACGAGCAGTACGTC. Its translation: CATYRVWSYEQYV.

V gene TRBV12-3 or TRBV12-4 combines with J gene TRBJ2-1, with 8 positions matching TRBD2. The CDR3 covers 14 residues. J gave up 10 bases and V 5 bases, and 10 bases lay outside the gene matches. In nucleotides, the CDR3 is TGTGCCAGCAGTCCAATAGCGGGGTTGACGGAGCAGTTCTTC. Translated, it gives CASSPIAGLTEQFF.

This clonotype has ten or more counts. The chain recombines TRBV11-2 with TRBJ2-7, with unresolved D. CDR3 size: 13 residues. Per germline, CDR1 SGHAT and CDR2 FQNNGV. V shed 5 bases and J shed 3 bases, with 11 bases lying between them. Written as DNA, the CDR3 is TGTGCCAGCAGCCGCGTCGGCAGCTACGAGCAGTACGTC. Translated, it gives CASSRVGSYEQYV.

This sequence joins TRBV10-3 and TRBJ2-1; 8 positions match TRBD2. CDR3 size: 19 residues. The V gene end was trimmed by 0 bases and the J gene end by 7 bases; junction bases not matched to a gene: 17. The germline gives CDR1 ENHRY, CDR2 SYGVKD. CDR3 nucleotide sequence: TGTGCCATCAGTGAGTCGGGCTGGGGCGTCGATAGCGGGGCTAATGAGCAGTTCTTC. Its protein product is CAISESGWGVDSGANEQFF.

Ten or more counts support this clonotype. One end of the junction does not line up with germline, which may come from a read error. The rearrangement uses TRBV4-1 and TRBJ2-2, with 7 positions matching TRBD2. The CDR3 sequence is 22 residues long. The germline V gene encodes CDR1 MGHRA and CDR2 YSYEKL. The CDR3: CASGQPNRDLAVGRRGTGELFF. The CDR3 bases are TGCGCCAGCGGCCAGCCGAACCGGGACCTAGCGGTTGGCCGTCGGGGCACCGGGGAGCTGTTTTTT.

This clonotype was detected ten times or more. The chain uses TRBV6-5 and TRBJ1-6, with 7 bases fitting TRBD1. The V and J ends lost 5 bases and 5 bases, in that order; junction bases with no gene match: 6. This CDR3 has 15 residues. Looked up from germline, CDR1 is MNHEY and CDR2 is SVGAGI. CDR3 sequence: CASSIWDSNNSPLHF. For the CDR3, the DNA is TGTGCCAGCAGTATATGGGACAGCAATAATTCACCCCTCCACTTT.

The chain uses TRBV10-3 and TRBJ2-3; D uncertain. This CDR3 has 13 residues. Germline loops: CDR1 ENHRY, CDR2 SYGVKD. V was pared by 11 bases and J by 4 bases, with 16 bases between. This CDR3 is CASAVWGPDTQYF. The CDR3 nucleotides read TGTGCCTCCGCGGTGTGGGGTCCAGATACGCAGTATTTT.

This clonotype came up many times. This chain connects TRBV7-6 to TRBJ2-1; 11 nucleotides align to TRBD2. V lost 5 bases and J lost 3; bases outside the gene matches: 3. Per the germline V gene, CDR1 is SGHVS and CDR2 is FNYEAQ. This CDR3 region has 15 residues. CDR3 loop: CASSPGTSGYNEQFF. In DNA, the CDR3 is TGTGCCAGCAGCCCCGGGACTAGCGGCTACAATGAGCAGTTCTTC.

The rearrangement joins TRBV7-3 to TRBJ2-7; 13 nucleotides line up with TRBD2. The CDR3 consists of 19 residues. CDR1 SGHTA and CDR2 FQGTGA come from the germline V gene. J gave up 5 bases and V 3 bases, and 16 bases lay outside the gene matches. DNA of the CDR3: TGTGCCAGCAGCTTCGCCGGGACTAGCGGGGTCGGATCAGCGGACGAGCAGTACTTC. Its translation is CASSFAGTSGVGSADEQYF.

This clonotype has at least ten counts. The chain is built from TRBV6-2 or TRBV6-3 and TRBJ2-7; D perhaps matches TRBD2 (5 bases). Germline V CDR1 and CDR2: MNHEY, SVGEGT. The length of the CDR3 is 15 residues. V was cut by 5 bases and J by 2 bases, with 16 bases left in between. In DNA, the CDR3 is TGTGCCAGCAGTAACTTTCGCGGGCAAACCTACGAGCAGTACGTC. Translating gives CASSNFRGQTYEQYV.

The chain couples TRBV5-1 to TRBJ2-3; D is uncertain. Trimming removed 6 bases from V and 5 bases from J, with 16 bases in between. This CDR3 region has 14 residues. CDR1 is SGHRS and CDR2 is YFSETQ in the germline V gene. DNA of the CDR3: TGCGCCAGCAACGACCCGGGCAGCCAAGATACGCAGTATTTT. It yields the protein CASNDPGSQDTQYF.

In its sample, this clonotype was seen many times. The chain joins TRBV24-1 to TRBJ2-1; D is undetermined. The germline V and J ends were trimmed by 4 bases and 6 bases, with 6 bases remaining between them. The CDR3 sequence is 12 residues long. CDR1 is KGHDR, CDR2 SFDVKD, per germline. As DNA, the CDR3 is TGTGCCACCAGTGACTTCGGCAATGAGCAGTTCTTC. This codes for CATSDFGNEQFF.

This clonotype was recorded at least ten times. This chain uses TRBV20-1 with TRBJ1-2; D uncertain. Per the germline V gene, CDR1 is DFQATT and CDR2 is SNEGSKA (reference sequence). This CDR3 is built from 10 residues. V was cut by 6 bases and J by 4 bases, with 6 bases left in between. The DNA for the CDR3 is TGCAGTGCCTTGAGCTATGGCTACACCTTC. This gives the protein CSALSYGYTF.

This clonotype was seen at least ten times. The rearrangement joins TRBV7-9 to TRBJ2-1; 8 nucleotides align to TRBD2. The germline gives CDR1 SEHNR, CDR2 FQNEAQ (reference sequence). This CDR3 has 16 residues. The trim removed 2 bases at V and 8 bases at J, leaving 11 bases unmatched. Here the CDR3 DNA reads TGTGCCAGCAGCTTAAGGACTAGCAGGTTCGGTGATGAGCAGTTCTTC. Amino acid sequence: CASSLRTSRFGDEQFF.

The rearrangement uses TRBV7-8 and TRBJ2-2; D is perhaps TRBD2 (6 bases). V lost 6 bases, J lost 6 bases, and 20 bases lay in between. Germline CDR1 and CDR2: SGHVS and FQNEAQ. The length of the CDR3 is 16 residues. CDR3 nucleotides: TGTGCCAGCAGGACCCCGGGCGGGGTATCCTCCGGGGAGCTGTTTTTT. It translates to CASRTPGGVSSGELFF. Drawing the rest from reference TRBV7-8 and TRBJ2-2, the complete variable domain is GAGVSQSPRYKVAKRGQDVALRCDPISGHVSLFWYQQALGQGPEFLTYFQNEAQLDKSGLPSDRFFAERPEGSVSTLKIQRTQQEDSAVYLCASRTPGGVSSGELFFGEGSRLTVL.

V is TRBV7-9 and J is TRBJ2-3; TRBD2 might be the D (6 bases). The germline CDR1 and CDR2 sequences are SEHNR and FQNEAQ (reference sequence). The CDR3 has 19 residues. The V end was cut by 3 bases, the J end by 2 bases, with 24 bases between. CDR3 amino acids: CASSFRFSILGGTTDTQYF. In DNA, the CDR3 is TGTGCCAGCAGCTTTCGATTTAGTATTCTGGGGGGAACCACAGATACGCAGTATTTT.